Listed below are T cell receptor beta chains from one sample, sequenced in a study of T cells after yellow fever vaccination. TCRdb analysed the 5' RACE reads with MiXCR anew, one entry per CDR3 protein. The sample contains approximately 330,000 distinct CDR3 sequences, roughly 4.3% of which appear only once. The starting material was PBMCs, obtained 5 days after the yellow fever booster vaccination. These receptors were collected from a young man who received the YFV17D yellow fever vaccine. CDR3s include the opening cysteine and the closing phenylalanine or tryptophan. Fields, in order: V gene, D gene, J gene, clone size, CDR3 protein, CDR3 DNA. D genes are given only for firm matches. Not every row has a clone size; where given, it reads once, few, many or a size class.

TRBV29-1	NA	TRBJ1-1	many	CSVGQRDLNTEAFF	TGCAGCGTTGGACAGAGAGATTTGAACACTGAAGCTTTCTTT
TRBV4-3	NA	TRBJ1-1	NA	CASSHESFGGTSLTEAFF	TGCGCCAGCAGCCACGAATCGTTCGGCGGGACAAGCCTCACTGAAGCTTTCTTT
TRBV7-2	NA	TRBJ2-1	many	CASRPGASYNEQFF	TGTGCCAGCAGGCCCGGGGCCTCCTACAATGAGCAGTTCTTC
TRBV5-6	NA	TRBJ2-1	few	CASSLVTTDNEQFF	TGTGCCAGCAGCTTAGTGACAACTGACAATGAGCAGTTCTTC
TRBV5-5	NA	TRBJ1-2	NA	CASSFSSGTYGYTF	TGTGCCAGCAGCTTTTCTTCAGGGACCTATGGCTACACCTTC
TRBV27	NA	TRBJ2-7	few	CASSSRDTAAYEQYF	TGTGCCAGCAGTTCCCGGGACACGGCCGCCTACGAGCAGTACTTC
TRBV7-7	TRBD1	TRBJ2-2	few	CASSKLPGTGDTGELFF	TGTGCTAGCAGCAAATTACCCGGGACAGGGGACACCGGGGAGCTGTTTTTT
TRBV4-3	TRBD2	TRBJ2-3	NA	CASSQDDTRGGSDTQYF	TGCGCCAGCAGCCAAGATGACACACGGGGGGGCTCCGATACGCAGTATTTT
TRBV9	NA	TRBJ1-1	NA	CASSEGTFWNTEAFF	TGTGCCAGCAGCGAAGGGACATTTTGGAACACTGAAGCTTTCTTT
TRBV6-2/TRBV6-3	TRBD1	TRBJ2-3	few	CASSYSYRGLSTDTQYF	TGTGCCAGCAGTTACTCGTACAGGGGGCTCAGCACAGATACGCAGTATTTT
TRBV4-1	NA	TRBJ1-6	NA	CASRQEIGASQNSPLHF	TGCGCCAGCAGACAAGAAATCGGGGCGTCCCAAAATTCACCCCTCCACTTT
TRBV4-2	NA	TRBJ2-5	NA	CASSQGTNQETQYF	TGTGCCAGCAGCCAAGGGACAAACCAAGAGACCCAGTACTTC
TRBV7-2	TRBD1	TRBJ1-2	many	CASSSLTGWANYGYTF	TGTGCCAGCAGCTCCCTGACAGGGTGGGCAAACTATGGCTACACCTTC
TRBV29-1	TRBD2	TRBJ2-3	few	CSVEPTSGGAGDTQYF	TGCAGCGTTGAACCGACTAGCGGGGGGGCAGGGGATACGCAGTATTTT
TRBV7-3	TRBD2	TRBJ2-6	many	CASSPGSSGGPGANVLTF	TGTGCCAGCAGCCCGGGGTCTAGCGGGGGGCCTGGGGCCAACGTCCTGACTTTC
TRBV7-6	NA	TRBJ2-3	NA	CASSLAEDTQYF	TGTGCCAGCAGCTTAGCGGAAGATACGCAGTATTTT
TRBV4-2	TRBD1	TRBJ1-1	many	CASSQDETGRGSTEAFF	TGTGCCAGCAGCCAAGATGAGACAGGGAGGGGGAGCACTGAAGCTTTCTTT
TRBV20-1	TRBD2	TRBJ2-3	few	CSARGRYHPGTSGTHADTQYF	TGCAGTGCTAGAGGCCGATACCACCCGGGGACTAGCGGGACTCACGCGGATACGCAGTATTTT
TRBV12-3/TRBV12-4	NA	TRBJ1-3	NA	CASRDRGSGNTIYF	TGTGCCAGCAGGGACCGGGGTTCTGGAAACACCATATATTTT
TRBV4-3	NA	TRBJ2-5	NA	CASSPALGRGETQYF	TGCGCCAGCAGCCCGGCCCTCGGGCGGGGAGAGACCCAGTACTTC
TRBV20-1	NA	TRBJ2-5	many	CSGEMAVQETQYF	TGCAGTGGGGAGATGGCGGTCCAAGAGACCCAGTACTTC
TRBV5-1	NA	TRBJ2-5	few	CASSLDLVVVSQETQYF	TGCGCCAGCAGCTTGGACCTAGTTGTGGTCAGCCAAGAGACCCAGTACTTC
TRBV27	TRBD2	TRBJ2-5	NA	CASSPGTSGETQYF	TGTGCCAGCAGTCCGGGGACTAGTGGCGAGACCCAGTACTTC
TRBV6-6	TRBD1	TRBJ1-2	many	CASSAPDREANYGYTF	TGTGCCAGCAGTGCTCCTGACAGGGAAGCTAACTATGGCTACACCTTC
TRBV5-1	NA	TRBJ1-1	NA	CASSLEPNLAFF	TGCGCCAGCAGCTTGGAGCCTAATTTAGCTTTCTTT
TRBV5-1	NA	TRBJ2-3	NA	CASSLGLPPDTQYF	TGCGCCAGCAGCCTGGGACTGCCCCCAGATACGCAGTATTTT
TRBV7-7	NA	TRBJ1-5	NA	CASSLVGTEGYINQPQHF	TGTGCTAGCAGCTTAGTAGGGACGGAGGGGTATATCAATCAGCCCCAGCATTTT
TRBV5-5	TRBD1	TRBJ1-5	few	CASSLVPGQGFQPQHF	TGTGCCAGCAGCTTGGTTCCGGGACAGGGTTTTCAGCCCCAGCATTTT
TRBV7-2	NA	TRBJ2-5	few	CASSLDLSGLQETQYF	TGTGCCAGCAGCTTAGATCTCAGCGGGCTCCAAGAGACCCAGTACTTC
TRBV19	NA	TRBJ2-5	NA	CATAVLIHETQYF	TGTGCCACCGCGGTCCTCATTCACGAGACCCAGTACTTC
TRBV9	NA	TRBJ1-6	few	CASSPRGGGDNNSPLHF	TGTGCCAGCAGCCCAAGGGGGGGGGGCGACAATAATTCACCCCTCCACTTT
TRBV14	NA	TRBJ1-1	NA	CASSQPRRAAFF	TGTGCCAGCAGCCAGCCACGCAGGGCAGCTTTCTTT
TRBV10-3	NA	TRBJ1-5	few	CAISVGGPGQPQHF	TGTGCCATCAGTGTGGGGGGCCCTGGGCAGCCCCAGCATTTT
TRBV6-5	NA	TRBJ2-3	many	CASSGGAEDTQYF	TGTGCCAGCAGTGGGGGGGCAGAAGATACGCAGTATTTT
TRBV15	NA	TRBJ2-1	few	CATSRANEQFF	TGTGCCACCAGCAGAGCGAATGAGCAGTTCTTC
TRBV20-1	TRBD2	TRBJ2-3	NA	CSARGPAGWKQYF	TGCAGTGCTAGAGGTCCAGCGGGGTGGAAGCAGTATTTT
TRBV7-9	NA	TRBJ1-6	NA	CASSPSPGDPYNSPLHF	TGTGCCAGCAGCCCATCTCCAGGGGACCCCTATAATTCACCCCTCCACTTT
TRBV29-1	TRBD1	TRBJ2-1	NA	CSVEGTGRNEQFF	TGCAGCGTTGAAGGGACAGGGAGGAATGAGCAGTTCTTC
TRBV29-1	TRBD1	TRBJ1-2	many	CSVEDRGRVYGYTF	TGCAGCGTTGAGGACAGGGGGCGCGTCTATGGCTACACCTTC
TRBV7-9	NA	TRBJ1-1	NA	CASSEGLDTEAFF	TGTGCCAGCAGCGAGGGGCTTGACACTGAAGCTTTCTTT
TRBV4-1	TRBD1	TRBJ2-2	few	CASSQDIPGQVMTGELFF	TGCGCCAGCAGCCAAGATATCCCTGGACAGGTTATGACCGGGGAGCTGTTTTTT
TRBV11-1	TRBD1	TRBJ1-6	NA	CASSALTGTGGSPLHF	TGTGCCAGCAGCGCCCTCACCGGGACAGGGGGTTCACCCCTCCACTTT
TRBV5-1	NA	TRBJ1-1	NA	CASSLEDRNTEAFF	TGCGCCAGCAGCTTGGAGGACAGGAACACTGAAGCTTTCTTT
TRBV21-1	NA	TRBJ1-6	NA	CASIHYKGEVSPLHF	TGTGCCAGCATCCACTATAAGGGGGAGGTTTCACCCCTCCACTTT
TRBV10-3	TRBD1	TRBJ1-1	once	CSISGWTGGTEAFF	TGTTCCATCAGTGGGTGGACAGGGGGCACTGAAGCTTTCTTT
TRBV7-3	TRBD2	TRBJ2-5	NA	CASSLKGRDEKETQYF	TGTGCCAGCAGCTTAAAGGGGAGGGACGAAAAAGAGACCCAGTACTTC
TRBV27	TRBD1	TRBJ1-2	NA	CASSDGTGDFYGYTF	TGTGCCAGCAGTGACGGGACAGGGGATTTCTATGGCTACACCTTC
TRBV20-1	NA	TRBJ2-7	many	CSAPTDSYEQYF	TGCAGTGCACCTACCGACAGCTACGAGCAGTACTTC
TRBV7-8	TRBD1	TRBJ1-2	NA	CASSSNRDRGYGYTF	TGTGCCAGCAGCTCAAACCGGGACAGGGGCTATGGCTACACCTTC
TRBV5-1	NA	TRBJ2-5	many	CASSSDSKETQYF	TGCGCCAGCAGCTCCGACTCGAAGGAGACCCAGTACTTC
TRBV20-1	NA	TRBJ2-1	NA	CSAKRHNEQFF	TGCAGTGCTAAACGGCACAATGAGCAGTTCTTC
TRBV7-2	NA	TRBJ2-5	NA	CASSLIGGSETQYF	TGTGCCAGCAGCTTAATCGGGGGCTCCGAGACCCAGTACTTC